These 16 T cell receptor beta chains share one sample of origin, sequenced in a study of graft-versus-host responses after intestinal transplantation. Their recognized antigens are unknown. Method: immunoSEQ multiplex PCR; TCRdb's copy keeps in-frame clones and lacks some. The data contain over 75,000 clones, about 89% of them singletons. Sequencing used unstimulated CD4+ T cells sorted from spleen or lymph node cells, obtained before intestinal transplant. The receptors derive from a human donor who received an intestinal transplant.

The chain carries TRBV27 and TRBJ2-3; no reliable D call. The ends were cut back, 3 bases at V and 2 bases at J, with 12 bases in the middle. The CDR3 extends over 15 amino acids. The germline gives CDR1 MNHEY, CDR2 SMNVEV (reference sequence). The CDR3 region is CASSFLGRYTDTQYF. Here the CDR3 DNA reads TGTGCCAGCAGTTTTCTGGGCAGATACACAGATACGCAGTATTTT.

This clone was observed a single time. CDR3 DNA: TGTGCTAGTGGTTTGCCATCAAGAGGTAGTGGCTGTCCCTCTGGAAACACCATATATTTT. This gives the protein CASGLPSRGSGCPSGNTIYF. The rearrangement links TRBV12-5 to TRBJ1-3, with D uncertain. V dropped 2 bases and J dropped 0 bases, with 23 bases sitting between them. The CDR3 is made up of 20 amino acids. Germline values: CDR1 LGHNT, CDR2 FRNRAP.

V and J are TRBV6-1 and TRBJ1-6; TRBD1 might be the D (6 bases). The CDR3 has 18 residues. The germline V and J ends were trimmed by 3 bases and 8 bases, with 23 bases remaining between them. Germline-derived CDR1 and CDR2 are MNHNS and SASEGT. The DNA for the CDR3 is TGTGCCAGCAGTGACACTGAGGGGGTGATTGGCATCCATTCACCCCTCCACTTT. As protein: CASSDTEGVIGIHSPLHF.

In nucleotides, the CDR3 is TGTGCCAGCAGCGTAGCTGAGGCCTACGAGCAGTACTTC. Amino acid sequence: CASSVAEAYEQYF. The chain combines TRBV9 with TRBJ2-7; D unclear. The CDR3 has 13 amino acids. The V and J ends lost 0 bases and 2 bases respectively, with 6 bases between them. CDR1 is SGDLS, CDR2 YYNGEE, per germline.

The chain's CDR3 is CAGREGFFSEQFF. The CDR3 DNA is TGTGCCGGCCGGGAGGGGTTTTTTAGTGAGCAGTTCTTC. The chain joins TRBV6-1 to TRBJ2-1; 8 bases align to TRBD2. With V trimmed by 11 bases and J by 9 bases, 12 bases remained unmatched. This CDR3 is 13 amino acids long. Per the germline V gene, CDR1 is MNHNS and CDR2 is SASEGT.

The chain is built from TRBV14 and TRBJ2-7; 10 bases match TRBD2. V was clipped by 5 bases and J by 2 bases; unmatched bases: 3. CDR3 length: 14 amino acids. Germline V gene sequence: CDR1 SGHDN, CDR2 FVKESK. CDR3 DNA sequence: TGTGCCAGCAGCAAACTAGCGGGGACCTACGAGCAGTACTTC. This codes for CASSKLAGTYEQYF.

In nucleotides, the CDR3 is TGCAGCGTTGTCGTTCGGGACAGGGGTTTCAAAAACATTCAGTACTTC. It encodes CSVVVRDRGFKNIQYF. This chain connects TRBV29-1 to TRBJ2-4; 10 nucleotides align to TRBD1. V shed 4 bases, J shed 3 bases, and the junction held 9 bases outside the gene matches. This CDR3 has 16 amino acids. The germline V gene has CDR1 SQVTM and CDR2 ANQGSEA.

This rearrangement joins TRBV19 to TRBJ2-5, with a possible D match to TRBD1 (6 bases). V gave up 6 bases and J gave up 5 bases, with 16 bases separating them. From germline, CDR1 is LNHDA and CDR2 SQIVND (reference sequence). The CDR3 has 14 residues. CDR3 nucleotides: TGTGCCAGTAGCTCACAGGGAGCCAAGGAGACCCAGTACTTC. This encodes CASSSQGAKETQYF.

The chain has TRBV11-2 and TRBJ1-1; possible D gene TRBD1, 5 bases. This CDR3 spans 14 amino acids. Germline assignment: CDR1 SGHAT and CDR2 FQNNGV. The ends were cut back, 2 bases at V and 3 bases at J, with 10 bases in the middle. CDR3 sequence reads: CASSLKQGYTEAFF. Written as DNA, the CDR3 is TGTGCCAGCAGCTTAAAGCAGGGTTACACTGAAGCTTTCTTT. Variable domain in full (rest from reference TRBV11-2 and TRBJ1-1): EAGVAQSPRYKIIEKRQSVAFWCNPISGHATLYWYQQILGQGPKLLIQFQNNGVVDDSQLPKDRFSAERLKGVDSTLKIQPAKLEDSAVYLCASSLKQGYTEAFFGQGTRLTVV.

The gene calls are TRBV5-6 and TRBJ2-1, with 9 bases matching TRBD1. The CDR3 sequence is 16 residues long. Germline V gives CDR1 SGHDT, CDR2 YYEEEE. With 3 bases clipped from V and 1 base from J, the junction kept 5 bases outside the gene matches. The DNA for the CDR3 is TGTGCCAGCAGCTCGCTGGGACAGGGATCCTACAATGAGCAGTTCTTC. It encodes CASSSLGQGSYNEQFF.

The chain recombines TRBV30 with TRBJ1-3, with D perhaps TRBD1 (5 bases). V was cut by 0 bases and J by 4 bases, with 13 bases left in between. Germline lookup yields CDR1 GTSNPN and CDR2 SVGIG (reference sequence). The CDR3 is made up of 15 amino acids. This CDR3 reads CAWSVPGHRGNTIYF. The CDR3 DNA reads as TGTGCCTGGAGTGTACCCGGACACCGGGGAAACACCATATATTTT.

The chain couples TRBV6-1 to TRBJ1-3, with unresolved D. Trimming left V 4 bases short and J 3 bases short, with 13 bases between. The CDR3 is 15 amino acids. The germline CDR1 and CDR2 sequences are MNHNS and SASEGT. This CDR3 is CASSVADFLGNTIYF. CDR3 coding DNA: TGTGCCAGCAGTGTCGCCGACTTCCTTGGAAACACCATATATTTT.

This chain uses TRBV5-8 with TRBJ1-4, with D possibly matching TRBD1 (5 bases). CDR1 is SGHTS and CDR2 is YDEGEE in the germline V gene. The germline V and J ends were trimmed by 4 bases and 10 bases, with 17 bases remaining between them. The CDR3 has 14 amino acids. The CDR3, as DNA: TGTGCCAGCAGCCCCTGGGGAGGGGAAGGAAAACTGTTTTTT. This codes for CASSPWGGEGKLFF.

This clone was detected only once. CDR3 sequence (DNA): TGTGCCAGCAGACCGGGACACTTCTCATCGAGCTCCTACAATGAGCAGTTCTTC. The encoded protein is CASRPGHFSSSSYNEQFF. The chain recombines TRBV2 with TRBJ2-1, with D maybe TRBD1 (6 bases). This CDR3 has 18 residues. Germline-derived CDR1 and CDR2 are SNHLY and FYNNEI. V was clipped by 6 bases and J by 0 bases, with 21 bases between them.

V usage is TRBV5-1 and J usage is TRBJ1-2, with D hard to call. V dropped 0 bases and J dropped 2 bases, with 8 bases sitting between them. The CDR3 sequence is 14 residues long. The V gene's germline CDR1 is SGHRS and CDR2 YFSETQ. The CDR3 DNA follows: TGCGCCAGCAGCTTGGGTGGCCAAAACTATGGCTACACCTTC. This translates into CASSLGGQNYGYTF.

CDR3 sequence (DNA): TGTGCCAGCAGTTACCATCCAGGGAAAAGTGGCTACACCTTC. It codes for CASSYHPGKSGYTF. This chain uses TRBV6-6 with TRBJ1-2; maybe TRBD1 (5 bases). CDR1 is MNHNY, CDR2 SVGAGI, per germline (reference sequence). The CDR3 consists of 14 residues. V lost 2 bases to trimming and J lost 7 bases, with 14 bases between them.